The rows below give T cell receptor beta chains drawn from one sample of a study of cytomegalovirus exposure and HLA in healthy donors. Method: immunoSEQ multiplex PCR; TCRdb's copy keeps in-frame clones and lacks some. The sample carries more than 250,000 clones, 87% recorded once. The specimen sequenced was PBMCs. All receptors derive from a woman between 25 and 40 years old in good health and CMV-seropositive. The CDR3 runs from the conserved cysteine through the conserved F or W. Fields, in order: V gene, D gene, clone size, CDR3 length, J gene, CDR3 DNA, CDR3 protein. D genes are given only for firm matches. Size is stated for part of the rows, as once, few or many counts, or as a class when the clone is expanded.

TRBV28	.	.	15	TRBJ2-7	TGTGCCAGCAGTTTATACGGGACTGGCACCTACGAGCAGTACTTC	CASSLYGTGTYEQYF
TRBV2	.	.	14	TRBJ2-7	TGTGCCAGCAGTGAAGCGCGGGCCAACTACGAGCAGTACTTC	CASSEARANYEQYF
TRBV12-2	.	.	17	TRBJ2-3	TGTGCAAGTCGCTTACGATCTAGCGGGGGGGCCACAGATACGCAGTATTTT	CASRLRSSGGATDTQYF
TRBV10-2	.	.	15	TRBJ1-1	TGCGCCAGCAGTGTGGTTCAGGCATCAAACACTGAAGCTTTCTTT	CASSVVQASNTEAFF
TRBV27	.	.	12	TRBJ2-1	TGTCTTTCCTTGGGCTCCTACAATGAGCAGTTCTTC	CLSLGSYNEQFF
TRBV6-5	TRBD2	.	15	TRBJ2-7	TGTGCCAGCAGTTCCATAGCGGGAGGGGCCTACGAGCAGTACTTC	CASSSIAGGAYEQYF
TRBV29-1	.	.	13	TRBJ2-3	TGCAGCGTTCTTATGGGGAGCTCAGATACGCAGTATTTT	CSVLMGSSDTQYF
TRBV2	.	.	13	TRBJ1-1	TGTGCCAGCATTCAGGGGATGAACACTGAAGCTTTCTTT	CASIQGMNTEAFF
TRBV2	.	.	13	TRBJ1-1	TGTGCCAGCAGTGAAGGGAGGAACACTGAAGCTTTCTTT	CASSEGRNTEAFF
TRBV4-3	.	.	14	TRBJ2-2	TGCGCCAGCAGCCCAAAGGATGGGACCGGGGAGCTGTTTTTT	CASSPKDGTGELFF
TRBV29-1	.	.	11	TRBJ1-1	TGCAGCGTTCCTCGAGGATCTGAAGCTTTCTTT	CSVPRGSEAFF
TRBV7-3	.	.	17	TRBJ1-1	TGTGCCAGCAGCTTAGTTCCTCCGGACGGTGGGAACACTGAAGCTTTCTTT	CASSLVPPDGGNTEAFF
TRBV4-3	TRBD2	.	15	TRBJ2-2	TGCGCCAGCAGCCAAGATGGGGGACTAGCCGGGGAGCTGTTTTTT	CASSQDGGLAGELFF
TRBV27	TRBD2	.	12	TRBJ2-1	TGTGCCAGCAGCGTGCTAGCGGGACAGCAGTTCTTC	CASSVLAGQQFF
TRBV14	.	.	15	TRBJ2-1	TGTGCCAGCAGCCAAGGAACTACGAGGTACAATGAGCAGTTCTTC	CASSQGTTRYNEQFF
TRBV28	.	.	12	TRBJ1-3	TGTGCCAGCAGATACCGGAAAAACACCATATATTTT	CASRYRKNTIYF
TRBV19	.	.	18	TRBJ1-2	TGTGCCAGTAGTGCCCTCGGTCAAGCTATCCCGGCAGCGAATGGCTACACCTTC	CASSALGQAIPAANGYTF
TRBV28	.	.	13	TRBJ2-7	TGTGCCAGCAGTGGCTCCGGCGGCTACGAGCAGTACTTC	CASSGSGGYEQYF
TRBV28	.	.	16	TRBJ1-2	TGTGCCAGCAGTGAACAGGATACGCCCTTTAACTATGGCTACACCTTC	CASSEQDTPFNYGYTF
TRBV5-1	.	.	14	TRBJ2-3	TGCGCCAGCAGCTTGGTTTTGTCTTCAGATACGCAGTATTTT	CASSLVLSSDTQYF
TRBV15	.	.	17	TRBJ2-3	TGTGCCACCAGCAGAGATTTAGGTAAAGCTAGCACAGATACGCAGTATTTT	CATSRDLGKASTDTQYF
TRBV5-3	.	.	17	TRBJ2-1	TGTGCCAGAAGCTTGTTGAGCCCTACGAGCTCCTACAATGAGCAGTTCTTC	CARSLLSPTSSYNEQFF
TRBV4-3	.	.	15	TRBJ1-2	TGCGCCAGCAGCCGCGGGCGCTCGGCCGGCTATGGCTACACCTTC	CASSRGRSAGYGYTF
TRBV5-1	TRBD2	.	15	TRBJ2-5	TGCGCCAGCAGCTGGGACTTAGCGGGAGTAGAGACCCAGTACTTC	CASSWDLAGVETQYF
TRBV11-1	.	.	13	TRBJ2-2	TGTGCCAGCAGCTGGAGGTACACCGGGGAGCTGTTTTTT	CASSWRYTGELFF
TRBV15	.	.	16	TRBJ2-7	TGTGCCACCAGCAGAGAAAGGTCACCTACGACTTACGAGCAGTACTTC	CATSRERSPTTYEQYF
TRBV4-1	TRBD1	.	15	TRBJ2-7	TGCGCCAGCAGCGACCGGGACAGGGATGTAGACGAGCAGTACTTC	CASSDRDRDVDEQYF
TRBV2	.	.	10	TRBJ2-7	TGTGCCAGCAGTGGACCCGAGCAGTACTTC	CASSGPEQYF
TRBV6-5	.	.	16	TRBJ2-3	TGTGCCAGCAGTTACTCGGCAGGGCATTACACAGATACGCAGTATTTT	CASSYSAGHYTDTQYF
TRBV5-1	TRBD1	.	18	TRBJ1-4	TGCGCCAGCAGCCCCCGAAACAGGGGAGCGGCAACTAATGAAAAACTGTTTTTT	CASSPRNRGAATNEKLFF
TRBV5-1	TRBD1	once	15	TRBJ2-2	TGCGCCAGCAGCTTGGCACAGGGGTCGCACCGGAAGCTGTTTTTT	CASSLAQGSHRKLFF
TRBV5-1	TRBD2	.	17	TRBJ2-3	TGCGCCAGCAGCTTGACCCCTAGCGGGAGGAATAATGATACGCAGTATTTT	CASSLTPSGRNNDTQYF
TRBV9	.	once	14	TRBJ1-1	TGTGCCAGCAGCGTATCGGGGGTCCACACTGAAGCTTTCTTT	CASSVSGVHTEAFF
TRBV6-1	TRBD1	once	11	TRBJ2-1	TGTGCCAGCAGGATCGCGGGACAGGGGATCTTC	CASRIAGQGIF
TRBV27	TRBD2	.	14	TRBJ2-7	TGTGCCAGCAGCTTAGGACTAGATCCCTACGAGCAGTACTTC	CASSLGLDPYEQYF
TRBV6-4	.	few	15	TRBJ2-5	TGTGCCAGCAGTAGGACGGGTGACTTACAAGAGACCCAGTACTTC	CASSRTGDLQETQYF
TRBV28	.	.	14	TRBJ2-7	TGTGCCAGCAGTTTGGGGTATCGAACCTACGAGCAGTACTTC	CASSLGYRTYEQYF
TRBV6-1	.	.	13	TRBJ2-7	TGTGCCAGCTGGGGGACCGGATCCTACGAGCAGTACTTC	CASWGTGSYEQYF
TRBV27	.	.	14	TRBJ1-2	TGTGCCAGCAGTTTCGACAGGCTTACTAAAGGCTACACCTTC	CASSFDRLTKGYTF